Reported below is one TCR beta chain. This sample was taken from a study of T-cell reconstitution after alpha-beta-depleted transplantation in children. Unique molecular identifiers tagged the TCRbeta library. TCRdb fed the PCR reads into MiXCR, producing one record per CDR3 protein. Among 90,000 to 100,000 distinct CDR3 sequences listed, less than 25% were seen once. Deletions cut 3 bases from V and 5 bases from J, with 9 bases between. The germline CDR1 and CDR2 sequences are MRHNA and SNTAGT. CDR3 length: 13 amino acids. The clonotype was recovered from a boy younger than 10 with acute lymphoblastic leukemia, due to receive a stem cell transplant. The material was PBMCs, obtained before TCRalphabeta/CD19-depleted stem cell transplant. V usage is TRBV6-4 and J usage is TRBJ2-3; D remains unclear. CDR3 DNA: TGTGCCAGCAGTGAACGTGTAGAAGATACGCAGTATTTT. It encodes CASSERVEDTQYF.